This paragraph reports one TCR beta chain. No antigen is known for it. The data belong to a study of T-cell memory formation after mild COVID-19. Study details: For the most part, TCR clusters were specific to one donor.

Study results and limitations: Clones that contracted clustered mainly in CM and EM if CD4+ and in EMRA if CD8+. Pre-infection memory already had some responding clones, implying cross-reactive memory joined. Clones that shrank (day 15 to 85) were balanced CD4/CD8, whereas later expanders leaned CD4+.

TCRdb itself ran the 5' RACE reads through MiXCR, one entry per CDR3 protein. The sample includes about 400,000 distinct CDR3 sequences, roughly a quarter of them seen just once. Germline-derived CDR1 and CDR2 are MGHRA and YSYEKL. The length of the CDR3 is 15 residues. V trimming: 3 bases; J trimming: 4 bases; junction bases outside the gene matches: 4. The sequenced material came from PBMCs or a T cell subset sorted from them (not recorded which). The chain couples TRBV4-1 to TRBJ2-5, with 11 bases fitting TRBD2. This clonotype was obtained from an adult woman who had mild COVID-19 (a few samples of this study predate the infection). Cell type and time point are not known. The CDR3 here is CASSHQTSGIETQYF. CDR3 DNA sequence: TGCGCCAGCAGCCACCAGACTAGCGGGATAGAGACCCAGTACTTC.